Listed below are T cell receptor beta chains from one sample, sequenced in a study of blood T cell repertoires in COVID-19. Sequencing used immunoSEQ multiplex PCR; TCRdb keeps in-frame clones, though not all of them. The table shows approximately 88,000 clones, with over 60% occurring only once. Material: peripheral blood. Source of these receptors: a man over 45 who had recovered from COVID-19. Both conserved end residues are part of each CDR3. Each record gives: J gene, D gene, V gene, clone size, CDR3 length, CDR3 protein, CDR3 DNA. D genes are given only for firm matches. Rows may omit the clone size; those that give it use once, few, many or a size class.

j_gene: TRBJ1-1; d_gene: NA; v_gene: TRBV19; abundance: few; len: 16; CDR3aa: CASSTRGGLLNTEAFF; CDR3nt: TGTGCCAGTAGCACTCGGGGGGGGCTTCTGAACACTGAAGCTTTCTTT
j_gene: TRBJ2-3; d_gene: TRBD1; v_gene: TRBV27; abundance: NA; len: 14; CDR3aa: CASRRTGFTDTQYF; CDR3nt: TGTGCCAGCAGAAGGACAGGGTTCACAGATACGCAGTATTTT
j_gene: TRBJ2-2; d_gene: NA; v_gene: TRBV5-1; abundance: NA; len: 18; CDR3aa: CASSVYVQGRKDTGELFF; CDR3nt: TGCGCCAGCAGCGTTTATGTACAGGGGAGGAAGGACACCGGGGAGCTGTTTTTT
j_gene: TRBJ1-5; d_gene: TRBD1; v_gene: TRBV6-2/TRBV6-3; abundance: NA; len: 17; CDR3aa: CASSYNQGARSNQPQHF; CDR3nt: TGTGCCAGCAGTTACAATCAGGGGGCGCGAAGCAATCAGCCCCAGCATTTT
j_gene: TRBJ2-7; d_gene: NA; v_gene: TRBV7-9; abundance: NA; len: 16; CDR3aa: CASSLWGRGSSYEQYF; CDR3nt: TGTGCCAGCAGCTTATGGGGGCGAGGCTCGAGCTACGAGCAGTACTTC
j_gene: TRBJ2-7; d_gene: TRBD1; v_gene: TRBV27; abundance: few; len: 15; CDR3aa: CASSLLGQGTYEQYF; CDR3nt: TGTGCCAGCAGTTTACTGGGACAGGGTACCTACGAGCAGTACTTC
j_gene: TRBJ2-7; d_gene: TRBD2; v_gene: TRBV5-4; abundance: once; len: 15; CDR3aa: CASRPEVAGSYEQYF; CDR3nt: TGTGCCAGCAGACCCGAGGTAGCGGGCTCCTACGAGCAGTACTTC
j_gene: TRBJ2-7; d_gene: NA; v_gene: TRBV18; abundance: NA; len: 13; CDR3aa: CASSPILAAEQYF; CDR3nt: TGTGCCAGCTCACCGATATTGGCGGCCGAGCAGTACTTC
j_gene: TRBJ2-1; d_gene: NA; v_gene: TRBV14; abundance: NA; len: 15; CDR3aa: CASSQEWELYNEQFF; CDR3nt: TGTGCCAGCAGCCAAGAATGGGAGTTATACAATGAGCAGTTCTTC
j_gene: TRBJ2-1; d_gene: NA; v_gene: TRBV10-3; abundance: NA; len: 14; CDR3aa: CAIRTTWQGDEQFF; CDR3nt: TGTGCCATCAGAACTACGTGGCAGGGCGATGAGCAGTTCTTC
j_gene: TRBJ2-2; d_gene: NA; v_gene: TRBV4-3; abundance: NA; len: 15; CDR3aa: CASSQAWGRTGELFF; CDR3nt: TGCGCCAGCAGCCAAGCATGGGGGAGGACCGGGGAGCTGTTTTTT
j_gene: TRBJ2-7; d_gene: TRBD1; v_gene: TRBV5-1; abundance: NA; len: 11; CDR3aa: CASSHRGEQYF; CDR3nt: TGCGCCAGCAGCCACAGGGGAGAGCAGTACTTC
j_gene: TRBJ2-7; d_gene: NA; v_gene: TRBV6-1; abundance: NA; len: 18; CDR3aa: CASSEAHRGGLEYYEQYF; CDR3nt: TGTGCCAGCAGTGAAGCGCATAGAGGCGGCTTAGAGTACTACGAGCAGTACTTC
j_gene: TRBJ1-5; d_gene: TRBD1; v_gene: TRBV18; abundance: once; len: 13; CDR3aa: CASSPDRNQPQHF; CDR3nt: TGTGCCAGCTCACCGGACAGGAATCAGCCCCAGCATTTT
j_gene: TRBJ1-1; d_gene: TRBD1; v_gene: TRBV3-1/TRBV3-2; abundance: NA; len: 14; CDR3aa: CASSGGQGNTEAFF; CDR3nt: TGTGCCAGCAGCGGGGGACAGGGGAACACTGAAGCTTTCTTT
j_gene: TRBJ1-2; d_gene: NA; v_gene: TRBV5-4; abundance: NA; len: 13; CDR3aa: CASSSTGNYGYTF; CDR3nt: TGTGCCAGCAGCTCAACTGGTAACTATGGCTACACCTTC
j_gene: TRBJ2-7; d_gene: TRBD2; v_gene: TRBV5-1; abundance: NA; len: 15; CDR3aa: CASSLVGLAGAEQYF; CDR3nt: TGCGCCAGCAGCTTGGTTGGGCTAGCGGGAGCCGAGCAGTACTTC
j_gene: TRBJ2-1; d_gene: NA; v_gene: TRBV5-6; abundance: once; len: 15; CDR3aa: CASHRSTKRGDEQFF; CDR3nt: TGTGCCAGCCACCGGAGCACGAAAAGGGGCGATGAGCAGTTCTTC
j_gene: TRBJ2-7; d_gene: TRBD2; v_gene: TRBV5-6; abundance: NA; len: 17; CDR3aa: CASSRGLAGAISYEQYF; CDR3nt: TGTGCCAGCAGCCGGGGACTAGCGGGGGCCATCTCCTACGAGCAGTACTTC
j_gene: TRBJ1-6; d_gene: NA; v_gene: TRBV27; abundance: once; len: 14; CDR3aa: CASSFLQAQSPLHF; CDR3nt: TGTGCCAGCAGTTTCCTGCAGGCTCAGTCACCCCTCCACTTT
j_gene: TRBJ2-2; d_gene: TRBD2; v_gene: TRBV19; abundance: once; len: 17; CDR3aa: CASDNEASGGVAGELFF; CDR3nt: TGTGCCAGTGATAATGAGGCTAGCGGGGGGGTAGCCGGGGAGCTGTTTTTT
j_gene: TRBJ2-1; d_gene: NA; v_gene: TRBV5-1; abundance: once; len: 17; CDR3aa: CASSLSLAGTRYNEQFF; CDR3nt: TGCGCCAGCAGCTTGAGCCTAGCCGGCACCCGTTACAATGAGCAGTTCTTC
j_gene: TRBJ1-1; d_gene: TRBD1; v_gene: TRBV6-1; abundance: NA; len: 13; CDR3aa: CASSAFGQVKAFF; CDR3nt: TGTGCCAGCAGTGCATTCGGACAGGTGAAAGCTTTCTTT
j_gene: TRBJ2-6; d_gene: NA; v_gene: TRBV29-1; abundance: many; len: 14; CDR3aa: CSVDEGAGANVLTF; CDR3nt: TGCAGCGTTGATGAGGGGGCTGGGGCCAACGTCCTGACTTTC
j_gene: TRBJ1-6; d_gene: TRBD1; v_gene: TRBV28; abundance: NA; len: 16; CDR3aa: CASKLGGSSGNSPLHF; CDR3nt: TGTGCCAGCAAACTAGGGGGCTCATCAGGCAATTCACCCCTCCACTTT
j_gene: TRBJ1-3; d_gene: NA; v_gene: TRBV3-1/TRBV3-2; abundance: once; len: 13; CDR3aa: CASSPSQRNTIYF; CDR3nt: TGTGCCAGCAGCCCTTCACAGCGAAACACCATATATTTT
j_gene: TRBJ1-1; d_gene: TRBD1; v_gene: TRBV7-6; abundance: NA; len: 15; CDR3aa: CASSLYTGGVTEAFF; CDR3nt: TGTGCCAGCAGCTTATACACAGGGGGCGTTACTGAAGCTTTCTTT
j_gene: TRBJ2-1; d_gene: TRBD1; v_gene: TRBV7-6; abundance: NA; len: 16; CDR3aa: CASSSIRDRGNNEQFF; CDR3nt: TGTGCCAGCAGCTCAATAAGGGACAGGGGGAACAATGAGCAGTTCTTC
j_gene: TRBJ2-1; d_gene: TRBD2; v_gene: TRBV7-2; abundance: NA; len: 16; CDR3aa: CASSPRLAGGRNEQFF; CDR3nt: TGTGCCAGCAGCCCAAGACTAGCGGGAGGGCGCAATGAGCAGTTCTTC
j_gene: TRBJ2-1; d_gene: TRBD2; v_gene: TRBV2; abundance: NA; len: 16; CDR3aa: CASRPFWGGEDNEQFF; CDR3nt: TGTGCCAGCAGACCTTTTTGGGGGGGGGAGGACAATGAGCAGTTCTTC
j_gene: TRBJ2-7; d_gene: TRBD1; v_gene: TRBV6-5; abundance: once; len: 14; CDR3aa: CASSTHRGEGSQYF; CDR3nt: TGTGCCAGCAGTACCCACAGGGGGGAAGGATCGCAGTACTTC
j_gene: TRBJ2-4; d_gene: TRBD2; v_gene: TRBV28; abundance: NA; len: 16; CDR3aa: CASSLYTGTSPNIQYF; CDR3nt: TGTGCCAGCAGTTTATACACCGGGACTAGCCCCAACATTCAGTACTTC
j_gene: TRBJ1-5; d_gene: NA; v_gene: TRBV6-5; abundance: once; len: 16; CDR3aa: CASSYQQDTYNQPQHF; CDR3nt: TGTGCCAGCAGTTACCAACAGGATACCTACAATCAGCCCCAGCATTTT
j_gene: TRBJ2-7; d_gene: NA; v_gene: TRBV4-2; abundance: once; len: 18; CDR3aa: CASSQDQWGLKSSYEQYF; CDR3nt: TGTGCCAGCAGCCAAGATCAGTGGGGGCTAAAGAGCTCCTACGAGCAGTACTTC
j_gene: TRBJ2-5; d_gene: TRBD2; v_gene: TRBV15; abundance: NA; len: 17; CDR3aa: CAIGAPSTSGVRETQYF; CDR3nt: TGTGCCATCGGGGCGCCCAGTACTAGCGGGGTACGCGAGACCCAGTACTTC
j_gene: TRBJ1-3; d_gene: NA; v_gene: TRBV9; abundance: few; len: 16; CDR3aa: CASSVGERVAGNTIYF; CDR3nt: TGTGCCAGCAGCGTAGGGGAGAGGGTTGCTGGAAACACCATATATTTT
j_gene: TRBJ2-5; d_gene: NA; v_gene: TRBV6-1; abundance: many; len: 13; CDR3aa: CASSDGDGETQYF; CDR3nt: TGTGCCAGCAGTGACGGGGATGGCGAGACCCAGTACTTC
j_gene: TRBJ1-1; d_gene: NA; v_gene: TRBV9; abundance: once; len: 12; CDR3aa: CASSVIEGEAFF; CDR3nt: TGTGCCAGCAGCGTAATCGAGGGCGAGGCTTTCTTT
j_gene: TRBJ2-7; d_gene: NA; v_gene: TRBV9; abundance: once; len: 14; CDR3aa: CASSVGTGRYEQYF; CDR3nt: TGTGCCAGCAGCGTAGGTACAGGGCGCTACGAGCAGTACTTC
j_gene: TRBJ2-3; d_gene: NA; v_gene: TRBV5-1; abundance: NA; len: 16; CDR3aa: CASSWRQAWMADTQYF; CDR3nt: TGCGCCAGCAGCTGGAGACAGGCCTGGATGGCAGATACGCAGTATTTT
j_gene: TRBJ2-5; d_gene: NA; v_gene: TRBV4-3; abundance: NA; len: 18; CDR3aa: CASSLNPLTGPTQETQYF; CDR3nt: TGCGCCAGCAGCCTAAATCCTCTAACAGGGCCGACTCAAGAGACCCAGTACTTC
j_gene: TRBJ2-3; d_gene: NA; v_gene: TRBV9; abundance: NA; len: 12; CDR3aa: CASSGDSGTQYF; CDR3nt: TGTGCCAGCAGCGGGGACTCGGGTACGCAGTATTTT
j_gene: TRBJ2-3; d_gene: TRBD1; v_gene: TRBV18; abundance: NA; len: 16; CDR3aa: CASSPSGTGITDTQYF; CDR3nt: TGTGCCAGCTCACCTTCCGGGACAGGAATCACAGATACGCAGTATTTT
j_gene: TRBJ1-5; d_gene: NA; v_gene: TRBV27; abundance: NA; len: 13; CDR3aa: CASSYLQNQPQHF; CDR3nt: TGTGCCAGCAGTTATTTACAGAATCAGCCCCAGCATTTT
j_gene: TRBJ2-7; d_gene: NA; v_gene: TRBV19; abundance: NA; len: 14; CDR3aa: CASTTKGFGVEQYF; CDR3nt: TGTGCCAGTACTACGAAGGGGTTCGGAGTTGAGCAGTACTTC
j_gene: TRBJ2-3; d_gene: TRBD1; v_gene: TRBV24-1; abundance: once; len: 14; CDR3aa: CATSGDRSTDTQYF; CDR3nt: TGTGCCACCAGTGGGGACAGAAGCACAGATACGCAGTATTTT
j_gene: TRBJ1-2; d_gene: NA; v_gene: TRBV10-2; abundance: NA; len: 13; CDR3aa: CASSEQGDYGYTF; CDR3nt: TGCGCCAGCAGTGAGCAGGGTGACTATGGCTACACCTTC
j_gene: TRBJ1-6; d_gene: NA; v_gene: TRBV27; abundance: NA; len: 15; CDR3aa: CASSQGGGVNSPLHF; CDR3nt: TGTGCCAGCAGTCAAGGTGGCGGGGTTAATTCACCCCTCCACTTT
j_gene: TRBJ2-7; d_gene: NA; v_gene: TRBV11-2; abundance: NA; len: 13; CDR3aa: CASSAAGTYEQYF; CDR3nt: TGTGCCAGCAGCGCGGCCGGGACCTACGAGCAGTACTTC
j_gene: TRBJ1-2; d_gene: NA; v_gene: TRBV27; abundance: NA; len: 13; CDR3aa: CASSDRGTYGYTF; CDR3nt: TGTGCCAGCAGTGATCGGGGAACCTATGGCTACACCTTC
j_gene: TRBJ2-2; d_gene: NA; v_gene: TRBV6-2/TRBV6-3; abundance: once; len: 15; CDR3aa: CASSVTPSNTGELFF; CDR3nt: TGTGCCAGCAGTGTGACTCCTTCGAACACCGGGGAGCTGTTTTTT
j_gene: TRBJ2-7; d_gene: NA; v_gene: TRBV15; abundance: NA; len: 15; CDR3aa: CATSRDQQVMREQYF; CDR3nt: TGTGCCACCAGCAGAGATCAGCAGGTCATGCGCGAGCAGTACTTC
j_gene: TRBJ2-1; d_gene: TRBD2; v_gene: TRBV28; abundance: NA; len: 14; CDR3aa: CASSLRIMTSVEFF; CDR3nt: TGTGCCAGCAGTTTGAGGATTATGACTAGCGTTGAGTTCTTC
j_gene: TRBJ2-4; d_gene: NA; v_gene: TRBV7-3; abundance: once; len: 13; CDR3aa: CASSLTRGDIQYF; CDR3nt: TGTGCCAGCAGCCTTACCCGGGGAGACATTCAGTACTTC
j_gene: TRBJ2-7; d_gene: TRBD1; v_gene: TRBV3-1/TRBV3-2; abundance: NA; len: 14; CDR3aa: CASSPRQGSGEQYF; CDR3nt: TGTGCCAGCAGCCCCCGACAGGGTTCGGGCGAGCAGTACTTC